Included here is one T cell receptor beta chain sequence, with context. The antigen is not known. The data belong to a study of T-cell reconstitution after alpha-beta-depleted transplantation in children. Study outcomes and limitations: One year after transplant, T-cell counts and diversity came mostly from newly produced T cells.

Unique molecular identifiers were built into the TCRbeta library. One entry per CDR3 protein results from TCRdb running MiXCR on the PCR reads. The sample gives about 980,000 distinct CDR3 sequences, roughly 31% of which show up once; approximately 30% is in the top ten. CDR3 length: 14 amino acids. Germline CDR1 DFQATT, CDR2 SNEGSKA (reference sequence). The V and J ends lost 0 bases and 5 bases respectively, with 10 bases between them. The chain has TRBV20-1 and TRBJ2-2; D possibly uses TRBD1 or TRBD2 (5 bases each). Sequenced material: PBMCs, mostly from graft donor cells, taken 360 days after TCRalphabeta/CD19-depleted stem cell transplant. The TCR originated in a boy in the first two years of life who had a stem cell transplant for SCID, so the T cells may come from the graft donor. The CDR3 DNA follows: TGCAGTGCTAGAGAGAGGGGTGCGACCGGGGAGCTGTTTTTT. Its translation is CSARERGATGELFF.